These 16 T cell receptor beta chains were sequenced from one sample in a study of response to subunit inactivated influenza vaccine. TCRdb analysed the RT-PCR reads with MiXCR anew, one entry per CDR3 protein. The repertoire consists of about 780,000 distinct CDR3 sequences, with approximately 17% occurring once and the leading ten covering approximately 11%. Here the sequenced sample was PBMCs from blood, taken more than 4 days after vaccination. These receptors came from a man aged 50 or older who received an inactivated influenza vaccine.

The table lists this clonotype with a few counts. The chain has TRBV7-9 and TRBJ2-1; possible D gene TRBD2, 6 bases. Per the germline V gene, CDR1 is SEHNR and CDR2 is FQNEAQ (reference sequence). V lost 2 bases and J 9 bases, leaving 11 bases between the germline ends. This CDR3 has 13 residues. CDR3 in DNA: TGTGCCAGCAGCTTACCCGGCGGGGCTGAGCAGTTCTTC. It specifies CASSLPGGAEQFF.

This clonotype was counted between two and nine times. The rearrangement joins TRBV24-1 to TRBJ2-1, with D unresolved. Germline loops: CDR1 KGHDR, CDR2 SFDVKD. V lost 3 bases, J lost 5 bases, and 16 bases lay in between. This CDR3 is 16 amino acids long. The CDR3 region has the DNA TGTGCCACCAGTGATCCGGCCATGGTAGCCCACAATGAGCAGTTCTTC. It specifies CATSDPAMVAHNEQFF.

This clonotype was recorded at least ten times. J is TRBJ2-3 and V is TRBV29-1, with D possibly being TRBD1 (6 bases). V lost 7 bases, J lost 1 base, and 9 bases lay in between. The CDR3 loop spans 12 amino acids. The germline V gene encodes CDR1 SQVTM and CDR2 ANQGSEA. The CDR3 reads CSAEGGTDTQYF. The CDR3 DNA sequence: TGCAGCGCCGAGGGGGGCACAGATACGCAGTATTTT.

This clonotype was counted between two and nine times. This rearrangement joins TRBV9 to TRBJ2-1; D is tentatively TRBD1 or TRBD2 (6 bases each). Germline V gene sequence: CDR1 SGDLS, CDR2 YYNGEE. The CDR3 totals 14 residues. V gave up 0 bases and J gave up 10 bases, with 14 bases separating them. The CDR3 reads CASSVEFGGREQFF. As DNA, the CDR3 is TGTGCCAGCAGCGTAGAATTTGGGGGGCGCGAGCAGTTCTTC.

The J gene is TRBJ2-2, the V gene TRBV7-9; the D gene is possibly TRBD1 (6 bases). Trimming removed 5 bases from V and 2 bases from J, with 12 bases in between. The V gene's germline CDR1 is SEHNR and CDR2 FQNEAQ (reference sequence). The CDR3 is 15 amino acids. The CDR3 spells CASSTGTFNTGELFF. The CDR3 DNA sequence: TGTGCCAGCAGCACCGGGACATTCAACACCGGGGAGCTGTTTTTT.

This clonotype was seen at least ten times. The chain combines TRBV12-3 or TRBV12-4 with TRBJ1-6; D is possibly TRBD1 (5 bases). V dropped 7 bases and J dropped 9 bases, with 13 bases sitting between them. CDR3 length equals 13 residues. CDR3 protein: CASTRGIVSPLHF. Here the CDR3 DNA reads TGTGCCAGCACTCGGGGGATTGTTTCACCCCTCCACTTT.

The chain employs TRBV7-2 and TRBJ2-7; 12 bases map to TRBD2. The CDR3 length is 17 residues. With V trimmed by 5 bases and J by 0 bases, 8 bases remained unmatched. The germline gives CDR1 SGHTA, CDR2 FQGNSA. The CDR3 spells CASSKGLAGPSSYEQYF. As DNA, the CDR3 is TGTGCCAGCAGCAAAGGACTAGCGGGGCCTAGCTCCTACGAGCAGTACTTC. Looking up the rest from reference TRBV7-2 and TRBJ2-7 gives the full variable domain: GAGVSQSPSNKVTEKGKDVELRCDPISGHTALYWYRQSLGQGLEFLIYFQGNSAPDKSGLPSDRFSAERTGGSVSTLTIQRTQQEDSAVYLCASSKGLAGPSSYEQYFGPGTRLTVT.

The chain combines TRBV11-2 with TRBJ2-3; tentatively, D is TRBD2 (6 bases). This CDR3 has 18 residues. Trimming pared 3 bases from V and 2 bases from J, leaving 21 bases between. The germline V gene encodes CDR1 SGHAT and CDR2 FQNNGV. The CDR3 region is CASSFLFFSGSPTDTQYF. CDR3 DNA: TGTGCCAGCAGCTTCCTTTTCTTTAGCGGAAGTCCCACAGATACGCAGTATTTT.

V usage is TRBV27 and J usage is TRBJ1-3; a weak D match, TRBD1 (5 bases). This CDR3 has 15 residues. Trimming cost V 5 bases and J 4 bases, with 15 bases left between them. CDR1 is MNHEY and CDR2 is SMNVEV in the germline V gene (reference sequence). The CDR3 reads CASSPSRVSGNTIYF. CDR3 in DNA: TGTGCCAGCAGTCCCTCCAGGGTATCAGGAAACACCATATATTTT.

The table lists this clonotype with a few counts. CDR3 sequence reads: CASRFYGYEQYF. The CDR3 DNA reads TGTGCCAGCAGGTTCTACGGCTACGAGCAGTACTTC. The J gene is TRBJ2-7, the V gene TRBV11-2; D unclear. The CDR3 length is 12 residues. Germline-derived CDR1 and CDR2 are SGHAT and FQNNGV. V lost 6 bases, J lost 3 bases, and 9 bases lay in between.

This clonotype appeared a single time. The chain recombines TRBV4-3 with TRBJ2-5; D remains ambiguous. V dropped 1 base and J dropped 7 bases, with 10 bases sitting between them. In germline, CDR1 is LGHNA, CDR2 YSLEER. The CDR3 covers 13 residues. The CDR3 sequence is CASSQGSSRTQYF. Written as DNA, the CDR3 is TGCGCCAGCAGCCAAGGAAGTAGCCGGACCCAGTACTTC.

The V gene is TRBV7-6, the J gene TRBJ2-7; D possibly matches TRBD1 or TRBD2 (5 bases each). This CDR3 region has 12 residues. Germline loops: CDR1 SGHVS, CDR2 FNYEAQ. V was pared by 4 bases and J by 5 bases, with 9 bases between. The CDR3 protein is CASSYQGHEQYF. CDR3 nucleotide sequence: TGTGCCAGCAGCTACCAGGGACACGAGCAGTACTTC.

This sequence joins TRBV20-1 and TRBJ1-2; D ambiguous. Germline CDR1 is DFQATT and CDR2 is SNEGSKA (reference sequence). The ends were cut back, 3 bases at V and 8 bases at J, with 16 bases in the middle. The CDR3 sequence is 13 residues long. Here the CDR3 reads CSASYDRLRGYTF. CDR3 in DNA: TGCAGTGCTAGTTACGACCGTCTGAGGGGCTACACCTTC.

This clonotype was seen a few times. The CDR3 loop is CSARNLAAYTDTQYF. The DNA of the CDR3 is TGCAGTGCTAGAAACCTAGCGGCCTACACAGATACGCAGTATTTT. V gene TRBV20-1 combines with J gene TRBJ2-3; 7 bases agree with TRBD2. After removal of 2 bases from V and 2 bases from J, the junction contained 7 bases not matched to a gene. CDR3 length: 15 residues. Germline V gene sequence: CDR1 DFQATT, CDR2 SNEGSKA (reference sequence).

The chain employs TRBV10-3 and TRBJ2-2; D possibly corresponds to TRBD1 (5 bases). Trimming removed 5 bases from V and 2 bases from J, with 9 bases in between. This CDR3 region has 14 residues. Germline assignment: CDR1 ENHRY and CDR2 SYGVKD. The CDR3 sequence: CAISPGHNTGELFF. Here the CDR3 DNA reads TGTGCCATCAGTCCAGGACATAACACCGGGGAGCTGTTTTTT.

V gene TRBV12-3 or TRBV12-4 combines with J gene TRBJ2-1; D tentatively fits TRBD1 or TRBD2 (5 bases each). The CDR3 runs 14 residues. V was cut by 6 bases and J by 6 bases, with 15 bases left in between. The CDR3 nucleotides are TGTGCCAGCAGCGGGGCTAGAGGAATCAATGAGCAGTTCTTC. Protein: CASSGARGINEQFF.